This T cell receptor beta chain was observed in a study of T cells in Graves' hyperthyroidism and ophthalmopathy. This clonotype was picked up many times. No ophthalmopathy progression within 18 months constituted stable Graves' hyperthyroidism. Hyperthyroidism had been newly diagnosed in patients aged 18 to 65, and its duration was under 2 months. Clinical symptoms, serum thyroxine and TRAb, thyroid ultrasound and orbital computed tomography together formed the diagnostic basis. The TCR beta CDR3 regions underwent amplification using RNA transcripts as the source. TCR CDR3 underwent first-round RT-PCR with the HTBI primer set. TCRdb re-analysed the multiplex PCR reads in MiXCR, keeping a single row per CDR3 protein. Among tens of thousands of distinct CDR3 sequences listed, roughly 51% were seen once. The CDR3 is made up of 14 amino acids. Germline-derived CDR1 and CDR2 are SQVTM and ANQGSEA. Deletions cut 6 bases from V and 2 bases from J, with 17 bases between.

Sequenced: peripheral blood or thyroid tissue (not recorded which). The TCR originated in a man between 18 and 35 years old with Graves' hyperthyroidism. The chain carries TRBV29-1 and TRBJ2-7; D remains ambiguous. The CDR3 reads CSVQAGLEAYEQYF. The CDR3 nucleotides are TGCAGCGTCCAGGCCGGGTTAGAGGCCTACGAGCAGTACTTC.